The source of this T cell receptor (beta chain) is a study of neurological immune-mediated disorders. General study points: Expanded clones shared no CDR3 amino acid sequences across subjects, suggesting private repertoires in all groups. Healthy controls had more TCR clonal expansion than multiple sclerosis, which showed the least, whereas HTLV-1-associated myelopathy showed the most.

TCRdb processed the 5' RACE reads anew with MiXCR; each CDR3 protein has one entry. The data contain fewer than 40,000 distinct CDR3 sequences, around 4.8% of them seen just once; the ten biggest clones take up about 10%. This clonotype came up many times. What it recognizes is unknown. Losses at the gene ends were 3 bases for V and 4 bases for J; bases not matched to a gene: 7. The CDR3 extends over 14 amino acids. Germline V CDR1 and CDR2: SQVTM, ANQGSEA. The sorted libraries were made from fewer than 1.3 million CD4+ or CD8+ T cells. The sequence came from a man aged 18 to 30 in good health. The rearrangement links TRBV29-1 to TRBJ1-2; the match to TRBD1 covers 8 bases. Sequenced sample: CD4+ T cells from blood. The CDR3 sequence: CSVEVTGGTYGYTF. The CDR3 nucleotides are TGCAGCGTTGAGGTTACAGGGGGAACCTATGGCTACACCTTC.